One sample yielded the 23 T cell receptor beta chains listed below, sequenced in a study of CD8 T cells in ankylosing spondylitis. Study observations and caveats: Among TCR beta sequences, a motif of 7 to 9 highly homologous variants appeared characteristic of ankylosing spondylitis blood.

A single record per CDR3 protein comes from TCRdb applying MiXCR to the 5' RACE reads. The sample lists about 540,000 distinct CDR3 sequences, about an eighth seen once, with approximately 7% in the top ten. Antigens of these TCRs are unknown. Sequencing input: blood, either unsorted or a sorted T cell fraction (not recorded which). These receptors came from a male donor with ankylosing spondylitis.

The J gene is TRBJ2-3, the V gene TRBV24-1; D remains ambiguous. Germline-derived CDR1 and CDR2 are KGHDR and SFDVKD. The CDR3 length is 13 residues. Trimming cost V 5 bases and J 0 bases, with 5 bases left between them. The CDR3 sequence is CATSGPSTDTQYF. The CDR3 DNA follows: TGTGCCACCAGTGGGCCGAGCACAGATACGCAGTATTTT.

This clonotype was counted between two and nine times. The chain links TRBV7-9 to TRBJ2-7, with 12 bases lining up with TRBD2. Looked up from germline, CDR1 is SEHNR and CDR2 is FQNEAQ (reference sequence). With V trimmed by 5 bases and J by 2 bases, 4 bases remained unmatched. This CDR3 has 15 residues. CDR3 DNA: TGTGCCAGCAGCACGGGACTAGCGGGCCCCTACGAGCAGTACTTC. This gives the protein CASSTGLAGPYEQYF.

V is TRBV5-1 and J is TRBJ2-2; D is perhaps TRBD2 (5 bases). Trimming took off 7 bases at V and 5 bases at J, with 18 bases between the two ends. CDR1 is SGHRS and CDR2 is YFSETQ in the germline V gene. This CDR3 spans 15 amino acids. CDR3 region: CASRTTRIRTGELFF. The CDR3 bases are TGCGCCAGCCGTACCACTAGAATCAGGACCGGGGAGCTGTTTTTT.

This clonotype was detected only a few times. This chain connects TRBV20-1 to TRBJ2-1; perhaps TRBD1 as D (5 bases). The germline V gene encodes CDR1 DFQATT and CDR2 SNEGSKA (reference sequence). V was clipped by 1 base and J by 7 bases, with 8 bases between them. There are 12 residues in the CDR3. Written as DNA, the CDR3 is TGCAGTGCTAGAGCCCCAGGGAATGAGCAGTTCTTC. It codes for CSARAPGNEQFF.

The table lists this clonotype with many counts. The V call is TRBV5-5, the J call TRBJ1-2; 10 bases fit TRBD1. Germline V gives CDR1 SGHKS, CDR2 YYEKEE (reference sequence). This CDR3 has 15 residues. After removal of 3 bases from V and 6 bases from J, the junction contained 8 bases not matched to a gene. The DNA for the CDR3 is TGTGCCAGCAGCTATCAGACAGGGGGCGCGGATGGCTACACCTTC. Amino acid sequence: CASSYQTGGADGYTF.

This clonotype was seen a few times. The chain recombines TRBV20-1 with TRBJ1-1, with D perhaps matching TRBD1 (6 bases). Per germline, CDR1 DFQATT and CDR2 SNEGSKA (reference sequence). V was trimmed by 6 bases and J by 5 bases, leaving 16 bases between them. The CDR3 extends over 13 amino acids. The CDR3 nucleotides are TGCAGTGCCTTTCTTACAGGGAGTACTGAAGCTTTCTTT. Translating gives CSAFLTGSTEAFF.

This clonotype was recorded at least ten times. The chain combines TRBV12-3 or TRBV12-4 with TRBJ2-5, with D hard to call. The germline V and J ends were trimmed by 2 bases and 7 bases, with 17 bases remaining between them. This CDR3 has 15 residues. Written as DNA, the CDR3 is TGTGCCAGCAGTTTAAGTATTGGAAAGGGCGGGACCCAGTACTTC. This gives the protein CASSLSIGKGGTQYF.

CDR3: CASSRAAGSETQYF. The CDR3 DNA sequence: TGTGCCAGCAGCCGGGCCGCAGGGTCGGAGACCCAGTACTTC. V is TRBV7-2 and J is TRBJ2-5, with D perhaps TRBD1 (5 bases). Trimming stripped 5 bases from V and 5 bases from J, with 15 bases between. CDR1 is SGHTA and CDR2 is FQGNSA in the germline V gene. The CDR3 is 14 residues long.

The CDR3 is CAWSPGWDNSPLHF. The CDR3 bases are TGTGCCTGGAGTCCGGGATGGGATAATTCACCCCTCCACTTT. The gene calls are TRBV30 and TRBJ1-6; the D is unclear. The CDR3 is made up of 14 amino acids. Germline V gives CDR1 GTSNPN, CDR2 SVGIG (reference sequence). V lost 2 bases and J 5 bases, leaving 10 bases between the germline ends.

This chain joins TRBV7-9 and TRBJ1-1, with D possibly being TRBD1 (6 bases). The V gene lost 0 bases and the J gene lost 4 bases, with 12 bases spanning the gap. Germline lookup yields CDR1 SEHNR and CDR2 FQNEAQ (reference sequence). The CDR3 runs 15 residues. CDR3 region: CASSLAGGTSTEAFF. In nucleotides, the CDR3 is TGTGCCAGCAGCTTAGCGGGAGGGACAAGCACTGAAGCTTTCTTT.

This clonotype was recorded a few times. The CDR3 here is CASSARQGFYNEQFF. The CDR3, as DNA: TGTGCCAGCAGCGCCCGACAGGGGTTCTACAATGAGCAGTTCTTC. This chain links TRBV11-3 with TRBJ2-1; 8 nucleotides line up with TRBD1. After removal of 5 bases from V and 3 bases from J, the junction contained 6 bases not matched to a gene. CDR3 length equals 15 residues. Germline loops: CDR1 SGHNT, CDR2 YENEEA.

This clonotype was counted ten times or more. The chain couples TRBV29-1 to TRBJ1-2; TRBD1 agrees at 9 bases. Germline assignment: CDR1 SQVTM and CDR2 ANQGSEA. With V trimmed by 7 bases and J by 6 bases, 6 bases remained unmatched. This CDR3 contains 12 residues. CDR3 loop: CSAPGQGHGYTF. CDR3 coding DNA: TGCAGCGCACCCGGACAGGGGCATGGCTACACCTTC. The full variable domain, completed using reference TRBV29-1 and TRBJ1-2, is SAVISQKPSRDICQRGTSLTIQCQVDSQVTMMFWYRQQPGQSLTLIATANQGSEATYESGFVIDKFPISRPNLTFSTLTVSNMSPEDSSIYLCSAPGQGHGYTFGSGTRLTVV.

This rearrangement joins TRBV24-1 to TRBJ2-3; D not resolved. Trimming removed 3 bases at V and 2 bases at J, with 5 bases between. CDR3 size: 13 residues. Germline lookup yields CDR1 KGHDR and CDR2 SFDVKD. For the CDR3, the DNA is TGTGCCACCAGTGATACCAACACAGATACGCAGTATTTT. This encodes CATSDTNTDTQYF.

There are a few counts of this clonotype. The V and J genes are TRBV20-1 and TRBJ2-7; either TRBD1 or TRBD2 may supply D (5 bases each). Trimming took off 5 bases at V and 0 bases at J, with 11 bases between the two ends. The germline CDR1 and CDR2 sequences are DFQATT and SNEGSKA (reference sequence). The CDR3 loop spans 13 amino acids. CDR3 nucleotide sequence: TGCAGTGCTTTGAATGGGACCTCCTACGAGCAGTACGTC. Amino acids: CSALNGTSYEQYV.

V usage is TRBV20-1 and J usage is TRBJ1-5, with 7 bases matching TRBD1. The CDR3 contains 16 residues. Germline lookup yields CDR1 DFQATT and CDR2 SNEGSKA (reference sequence). V gave up 4 bases and J gave up 1 base; unmatched junction bases: 10. CDR3 in DNA: TGCAGTGCTATCCCAACAGGGGCCCTAAGCAATCAGCCCCAGCATTTT. Translation gives CSAIPTGALSNQPQHF.

In its sample, this clonotype was seen many times. J is TRBJ2-1 and V is TRBV11-2; 9 nucleotides line up with TRBD2. CDR1 SGHAT and CDR2 FQNNGV come from the germline V gene. V was clipped by 5 bases and J by 7 bases; unmatched bases: 9. The CDR3 consists of 15 residues. The CDR3 sequence is CASSMMAGGANEQFF. CDR3 bases: TGTGCCAGCAGCATGATGGCGGGAGGGGCGAATGAGCAGTTCTTC.

A few counts support this clonotype. This chain links TRBV19 with TRBJ2-1; no clear D gene. This CDR3 is 14 amino acids long. Trimming stripped 5 bases from V and 0 bases from J, with 8 bases between. Germline CDR1 and CDR2: LNHDA and SQIVND (reference sequence). Here the CDR3 DNA reads TGTGCCAGTAGTGGCGGTACCTCCTACAATGAGCAGTTCTTC. This sequence encodes CASSGGTSYNEQFF.

This clonotype was seen many times. CDR3 residues: CSVRTGNTEAFF. DNA for the CDR3: TGCAGCGTGAGGACAGGTAACACTGAAGCTTTCTTT. The V and J genes are TRBV29-1 and TRBJ1-1, with 7 positions matching TRBD1. The CDR3 consists of 12 residues. CDR1 and CDR2 from the germline V gene are SQVTM and ANQGSEA. V shed 6 bases, J shed 2 bases, and the junction held 3 bases outside the gene matches.

This clonotype appeared a few times. The V gene is TRBV10-3, the J gene TRBJ2-2; D perhaps matches TRBD1 (5 bases). The length of the CDR3 is 15 residues. Germline-derived CDR1 and CDR2 are ENHRY and SYGVKD. With 4 bases removed from V and 5 bases from J, the gap between germline ends came to 14 bases. CDR3 region: CAISGQGADTGELFF. The CDR3 DNA reads as TGTGCCATCAGTGGGCAAGGGGCCGATACCGGGGAGCTGTTTTTT.

The rearrangement joins TRBV24-1 to TRBJ2-1, with 11 bases that match TRBD2. J was trimmed by 2 bases and V by 5 bases; bases with no gene match: 7. Germline assignment: CDR1 KGHDR and CDR2 SFDVKD. The CDR3 loop spans 17 amino acids. The CDR3 region is CATSARLAGGPYNEQFF. In DNA, the CDR3 is TGTGCCACCAGTGCCCGTTTAGCGGGAGGGCCCTACAATGAGCAGTTCTTC.

This clonotype was counted between two and nine times. The V and J genes are TRBV5-1 and TRBJ2-3, with D maybe TRBD2 (6 bases). Germline CDR1 and CDR2: SGHRS and YFSETQ. This CDR3 spans 12 amino acids. V shed 0 bases and J shed 8 bases, with 7 bases lying between them. CDR3 DNA: TGCGCCAGCAGCTTGGAAGCGGGTACGCAGTATTTT. Amino acids: CASSLEAGTQYF.

This clonotype came up a few times. The rearrangement joins TRBV3-1 to TRBJ2-1; 9 bases fit TRBD2. CDR3 size: 15 residues. The germline V gene has CDR1 LGHDT and CDR2 YNNKEL (reference sequence). V dropped 4 bases and J dropped 9; count of bases not matched to a gene: 10. CDR3 loop: CASSLGTSTDGEQFF. For the CDR3, the DNA is TGTGCCAGCAGCCTGGGGACTAGCACCGACGGTGAGCAGTTCTTC.

This clonotype was counted at least ten times. The chain couples TRBV4-1 to TRBJ1-5, with D unclear. CDR3 length equals 13 residues. Germline loops: CDR1 MGHRA, CDR2 YSYEKL. V was pared by 1 base and J by 6 bases, with 7 bases between. The CDR3 coding sequence is TGCGCCAGCAGCCAAGTCGGTTTTCAGCCCCAGCATTTT. Translation: CASSQVGFQPQHF.